The next 14 T cell receptor beta chains were all read from a single sample in a study of cytomegalovirus exposure and HLA in healthy donors. The PCR used 60 Vbeta and 13 Jbeta primers. Produced via immunoSEQ multiplex PCR; TCRdb's table is partial and in-frame only. The sample has roughly 140,000 clones, about 80% seen once; the top ten hold roughly 10%. Material: PBMCs. These receptors came from a woman aged 55-70 years in good health and CMV-seropositive.

V usage is TRBV2 and J usage is TRBJ2-7, with D unresolved. Germline V lookup: CDR1 SNHLY, CDR2 FYNNEI. The CDR3 has 12 amino acids. V lost 4 bases and J 1 base, leaving 5 bases between the germline ends. CDR3: CASSVSSYEQYF. The DNA of the CDR3 is TGTGCCAGCAGTGTCTCTTCCTACGAGCAGTACTTC. The variable domain in full, with the rest retrieved from reference TRBV2 and TRBJ2-7, is EPEVTQTPSHQVTQMGQEVILRCVPISNHLYFYWYRQILGQKVEFLVSFYNNEISEKSEIFDDQFSVERPDGSNFTLKIRSTKLEDSAMYFCASSVSSYEQYFGPGTRLTVT.

The genes are TRBV7-3 and TRBJ2-3; 8 nucleotides match TRBD1. The V and J ends lost 3 bases and 2 bases, in that order; junction bases with no gene match: 1. Per germline, CDR1 SGHTA and CDR2 FQGTGA. The length of the CDR3 is 14 residues. DNA for the CDR3: TGTGCCAGCAGCTTGGACAGGGTCACAGATACGCAGTATTTT. Translation: CASSLDRVTDTQYF.

This chain uses TRBV25-1 with TRBJ2-7; 10 bases match TRBD2. This CDR3 is 15 amino acids long. Germline V gives CDR1 MGHDK, CDR2 SYGVNS. With V trimmed by 2 bases and J by 4 bases, 5 bases remained unmatched. The CDR3 bases are TGTGCCAGCAGTGAAACCGGACTAGCGGTTTACGAGCAGTACTTC. Translating gives CASSETGLAVYEQYF.

This rearrangement joins TRBV28 to TRBJ2-7; D gene unclear. V lost 4 bases to trimming and J lost 1 base, with 5 bases between them. This CDR3 region has 12 residues. The V gene's germline CDR1 is MDHEN and CDR2 SYDVKM. CDR3: CASSSQSYEQYF. CDR3 nucleotides: TGTGCCAGCAGTTCCCAATCCTACGAGCAGTACTTC.

This chain uses TRBV7-6 with TRBJ2-2, with a possible D match to TRBD1 (6 bases). Germline V CDR1 and CDR2: SGHVS, FNYEAQ. CDR3 length: 15 residues. Deletions cut 3 bases from V and 3 bases from J, with 11 bases between. As DNA, the CDR3 is TGTGCCAGCAGCTTCAGGGGTTCGGACACCGGGGAGCTGTTTTTT. It translates to CASSFRGSDTGELFF.

About this clone itself: The junction shows a germline mismatch at one end, possibly a read error. This sequence joins TRBV2 and TRBJ2-5; TRBD1 aligns across 9 bases. Near its end, the DNA agrees better with TRBJ2-7, so the J call may be wrong. CDR1 and CDR2 from the germline V gene are SNHLY and FYNNEI. The CDR3 consists of 14 residues. In DNA form, the CDR3 reads TGTGCCAGCAGGAAGGGACAGGGATCCTCCGAGCAGTACTTC. Its translation: CASRKGQGSSEQYF.

This chain links TRBV7-2 with TRBJ1-4, with D perhaps matching TRBD1 (6 bases). This CDR3 spans 14 amino acids. Trimming took off 2 bases at V and 5 bases at J, with 9 bases between the two ends. Germline values: CDR1 SGHTA, CDR2 FQGNSA. This CDR3 is CASSLFQGNEKLFF. Here the CDR3 DNA reads TGTGCCAGCAGCTTATTTCAGGGGAATGAAAAACTGTTTTTT.

The chain is built from TRBV7-2 and TRBJ2-5; 11 positions match TRBD2. The CDR3 consists of 14 residues. Germline CDR1 SGHTA, CDR2 FQGNSA. J lost 3 bases, V lost 3 bases, and 0 bases had no gene match. The CDR3 DNA reads as TGTGCCAGCAGCTTTAGCGGGAGGGAAGAGACCCAGTACTTC. Protein sequence: CASSFSGREETQYF.

The CDR3 loop is CSVEEQVKGTQYF. Here the CDR3 DNA reads TGCAGCGTTGAGGAACAGGTGAAAGGGACCCAGTACTTC. V gene TRBV29-1 combines with J gene TRBJ2-5; TRBD1 is a possible D gene (5 bases). The CDR3 is made up of 13 amino acids. Germline V gene lookup returns CDR1 SQVTM and CDR2 ANQGSEA. V lost 3 bases, J lost 7 bases, and 15 bases lay in between.

This clone was seen a few times. The chain uses TRBV7-8 and TRBJ2-1; D possibly corresponds to TRBD1 (6 bases). The CDR3 spans 14 residues. V lost 5 bases and J lost 9, with 17 bases in between. Germline V gene sequence: CDR1 SGHVS, CDR2 FQNEAQ. CDR3 sequence reads: CASSSVPGAGEQFF. DNA of the CDR3: TGTGCCAGCAGCAGCGTCCCAGGGGCGGGTGAGCAGTTCTTC.

Remarks on this clone: This sample also contains other DNA sequences that code for the same CDR3. V gene TRBV19 combines with J gene TRBJ2-7, with D perhaps matching TRBD1 (5 bases). The V end was cut by 2 bases, the J end by 0 bases, with 5 bases between. This CDR3 comprises 13 residues. Germline V CDR1 and CDR2: LNHDA, SQIVND (reference sequence). The CDR3 bases are TGTGCCAGTAGTATACAGGGCTCCTACGAGCAGTACTTC. It specifies CASSIQGSYEQYF.

The V call is TRBV15, the J call TRBJ2-3, with D possibly being TRBD2 (6 bases). The CDR3 is 13 amino acids. CDR1 and CDR2 (germline): LNHNV, YYDKDF (reference sequence). V was trimmed by 1 base and J by 4 bases, leaving 6 bases between them. This CDR3 reads CATSRAGADTQYF. The CDR3 bases are TGTGCCACCAGCAGAGCGGGGGCAGATACGCAGTATTTT.

This chain joins TRBV18 and TRBJ2-1; D ambiguous. Trimming removed 0 bases at V and 7 bases at J, with 7 bases between. The CDR3 has 13 amino acids. The germline V gene encodes CDR1 KGHSH and CDR2 LQKENI. The CDR3 spells CASSPPSVNEQFF. Here the CDR3 DNA reads TGTGCCAGCTCACCACCTTCGGTGAATGAGCAGTTCTTC.

The V call is TRBV19, the J call TRBJ2-7, with D tentatively TRBD2 (6 bases). This CDR3 has 13 amino acids. Germline values: CDR1 LNHDA, CDR2 SQIVND (reference sequence). Trimming pared 5 bases from V and 2 bases from J, leaving 10 bases between. The CDR3 DNA is TGTGCCAGTAGTCCCAGACTAGCCTACGAGCAGTACTTC. Its translation: CASSPRLAYEQYF.